A selection of T cell receptor beta chains follows, all from one sample in a study of blood T cell repertoires in COVID-19. Sequencing used immunoSEQ multiplex PCR; TCRdb keeps in-frame clones, though not all of them. The data hold some 150,000 clones, with roughly 79% observed a single time. Sequencing input: peripheral blood. The receptors originated from a man between 50 and 59 years old with active or convalescent COVID-19. The CDR3 runs from the conserved cysteine through the conserved F or W. The order of the fields is D gene, J gene, clone size, V gene, CDR3 protein, CDR3 DNA. The D gene is left open where the match is weak. Clone size is shown for a subset of rows, as once, few, many or a class of expanded clone.

D gene: .
J gene: TRBJ1-4
clone size: .
V gene: TRBV9
CDR3 protein: CASTLGIEAAANEKLFF
CDR3 DNA: TGTGCCAGCACACTAGGGATAGAGGCAGCGGCTAATGAAAAACTGTTTTTT

D gene: .
J gene: TRBJ2-2
clone size: .
V gene: TRBV9
CDR3 protein: CASSVNPGESGELFF
CDR3 DNA: TGTGCCAGCAGCGTAAACCCAGGGGAATCCGGGGAGCTGTTTTTT

D gene: .
J gene: TRBJ1-2
clone size: .
V gene: TRBV19
CDR3 protein: CASSNTALNYGYTF
CDR3 DNA: TGTGCCAGTAGTAACACAGCTCTTAACTATGGCTACACCTTC

D gene: .
J gene: TRBJ2-1
clone size: .
V gene: TRBV6-1
CDR3 protein: CASSERGAYNEQFF
CDR3 DNA: TGTGCCAGCAGTGAAAGGGGCGCCTACAATGAGCAGTTCTTC

D gene: .
J gene: TRBJ1-6
clone size: .
V gene: TRBV10-2
CDR3 protein: CASSEIGDSPLHF
CDR3 DNA: TGCGCCAGCAGTGAGATTGGAGATTCACCCCTCCACTTT

D gene: .
J gene: TRBJ2-1
clone size: .
V gene: TRBV11-1
CDR3 protein: CASSSTGYNEQFF
CDR3 DNA: TGTGCCAGCAGCTCGACAGGATACAATGAGCAGTTCTTC

D gene: .
J gene: TRBJ2-1
clone size: .
V gene: TRBV7-3
CDR3 protein: CASSLTPYPNEQFF
CDR3 DNA: TGTGCCAGCAGCTTAACCCCCTACCCCAATGAGCAGTTCTTC

D gene: .
J gene: TRBJ2-1
clone size: once
V gene: TRBV7-9
CDR3 protein: CASSPLLSYNEQFF
CDR3 DNA: TGTGCCAGCAGCCCCCTGTTGTCCTACAATGAGCAGTTCTTC

D gene: .
J gene: TRBJ2-7
clone size: once
V gene: TRBV4-2
CDR3 protein: CASSQVQDSSYEQYF
CDR3 DNA: TGTGCCAGCAGCCAGGTACAGGACAGCTCCTACGAGCAGTACTTC

D gene: TRBD2
J gene: TRBJ2-3
clone size: few
V gene: TRBV4-1
CDR3 protein: CASSQDSGSRDTQYF
CDR3 DNA: TGCGCCAGCAGCCAAGATAGCGGGAGTCGAGATACGCAGTATTTT

D gene: .
J gene: TRBJ2-7
clone size: .
V gene: TRBV6-5
CDR3 protein: CASITRALLPYEQYF
CDR3 DNA: TGTGCCAGCATTACTAGGGCTCTTCTTCCCTACGAGCAGTACTTC

D gene: .
J gene: TRBJ2-3
clone size: .
V gene: TRBV11-2
CDR3 protein: CASSFRSDTRYF
CDR3 DNA: TGTGCCAGCAGCTTTCGTTCCGATACGCGGTATTTT

D gene: .
J gene: TRBJ2-5
clone size: .
V gene: TRBV5-1
CDR3 protein: CASSLVTGETQYF
CDR3 DNA: TGCGCCAGCAGCTTGGTAACAGGGGAGACCCAGTACTTC

D gene: .
J gene: TRBJ1-5
clone size: .
V gene: TRBV21-1
CDR3 protein: CASSPRTDSNQPQHF
CDR3 DNA: TGTGCCAGCAGCCCCCGGACAGATAGCAATCAGCCCCAGCATTTT

D gene: TRBD1
J gene: TRBJ1-6
clone size: .
V gene: TRBV5-1
CDR3 protein: CASSLAGQGSSPLHF
CDR3 DNA: TGCGCCAGCAGCTTGGCTGGACAGGGTAGTTCACCCCTCCACTTT

D gene: .
J gene: TRBJ2-7
clone size: .
V gene: TRBV19
CDR3 protein: CASSPIGDSGSVYEQYF
CDR3 DNA: TGTGCCAGTAGTCCCATTGGGGACTCCGGGAGTGTCTACGAGCAGTACTTC

D gene: .
J gene: TRBJ2-7
clone size: .
V gene: TRBV12-3/TRBV12-4
CDR3 protein: CASSLLLRGQYF
CDR3 DNA: TGTGCCAGCAGTCTACTCCTACGAGGGCAGTACTTC

D gene: .
J gene: TRBJ2-7
clone size: few
V gene: TRBV4-1
CDR3 protein: CASSGGKGVSYEQYF
CDR3 DNA: TGCGCCAGCAGCGGTGGGAAGGGGGTCTCCTACGAGCAGTACTTC

D gene: .
J gene: TRBJ1-3
clone size: .
V gene: TRBV12-3/TRBV12-4
CDR3 protein: CASSFLSGNTIYF
CDR3 DNA: TGTGCCAGCAGTTTTCTCTCTGGAAACACCATATATTTT

D gene: TRBD2
J gene: TRBJ2-1
clone size: .
V gene: TRBV5-1
CDR3 protein: CASSLAPSGYNEQFF
CDR3 DNA: TGCGCCAGCAGCTTGGCACCTAGCGGTTACAATGAGCAGTTCTTC

D gene: TRBD1
J gene: TRBJ1-2
clone size: .
V gene: TRBV15
CDR3 protein: CATSRDWDRGRLDGYTF
CDR3 DNA: TGTGCCACCAGCAGAGATTGGGACAGGGGTCGGCTAGATGGCTACACCTTC

D gene: .
J gene: TRBJ2-2
clone size: once
V gene: TRBV18
CDR3 protein: CASSPSFPGELFF
CDR3 DNA: TGTGCCAGCTCACCTTCATTCCCCGGGGAGCTGTTTTTT

D gene: TRBD2
J gene: TRBJ2-2
clone size: few
V gene: TRBV28
CDR3 protein: CASSGRASSRSYNTGELFF
CDR3 DNA: TGTGCCAGTTCAGGGAGGGCTTCTAGCAGGAGCTACAACACCGGGGAGCTGTTTTTT

D gene: .
J gene: TRBJ2-5
clone size: .
V gene: TRBV19
CDR3 protein: CASSIPGWETQYF
CDR3 DNA: TGTGCCAGTAGTATCCCAGGGTGGGAGACCCAGTACTTC

D gene: .
J gene: TRBJ2-2
clone size: .
V gene: TRBV28
CDR3 protein: CASRPGGTGELFF
CDR3 DNA: TGTGCCAGCAGGCCCGGGGGAACCGGGGAGCTGTTTTTT

D gene: .
J gene: TRBJ2-6
clone size: .
V gene: TRBV7-9
CDR3 protein: CASSLIPRAGANVLTF
CDR3 DNA: TGTGCCAGCAGCTTAATCCCCAGGGCTGGGGCCAACGTCCTGACTTTC

D gene: .
J gene: TRBJ1-5
clone size: .
V gene: TRBV10-3
CDR3 protein: CAISDVGVGQPQHF
CDR3 DNA: TGTGCCATCAGTGATGTAGGGGTCGGGCAGCCCCAGCATTTT

D gene: TRBD1
J gene: TRBJ2-3
clone size: once
V gene: TRBV14
CDR3 protein: CASSPWTGGADTQYF
CDR3 DNA: TGTGCCAGCAGCCCGTGGACAGGGGGCGCAGATACGCAGTATTTT

D gene: TRBD2
J gene: TRBJ2-3
clone size: .
V gene: TRBV5-1
CDR3 protein: CASKGSGPSTDTQYF
CDR3 DNA: TGCGCCAGCAAGGGTAGCGGGCCGAGCACAGATACGCAGTATTTT

D gene: TRBD1
J gene: TRBJ1-3
clone size: once
V gene: TRBV28
CDR3 protein: CASSTGGSGNTIYF
CDR3 DNA: TGTGCCAGCAGCACAGGGGGCTCTGGAAACACCATATATTTT

D gene: TRBD2
J gene: TRBJ2-1
clone size: .
V gene: TRBV27
CDR3 protein: CASSAGLAGELNEQFF
CDR3 DNA: TGTGCCAGCAGTGCCGGACTAGCGGGAGAATTGAATGAGCAGTTCTTC

D gene: .
J gene: TRBJ1-2
clone size: .
V gene: TRBV4-2
CDR3 protein: CASSQDLWGGYGYTF
CDR3 DNA: TGTGCCAGCAGCCAAGATCTGTGGGGGGGCTATGGCTACACCTTC

D gene: .
J gene: TRBJ1-5
clone size: .
V gene: TRBV28
CDR3 protein: CASVTGGFDPGQPQHF
CDR3 DNA: TGTGCCAGCGTGACGGGGGGCTTTGACCCCGGTCAGCCCCAGCATTTT

D gene: .
J gene: TRBJ2-3
clone size: .
V gene: TRBV2
CDR3 protein: CASRLLRAGGDTQYF
CDR3 DNA: TGTGCCAGCCGCCTCCTAAGGGCCGGGGGAGATACGCAGTATTTT

D gene: TRBD1
J gene: TRBJ2-2
clone size: .
V gene: TRBV28
CDR3 protein: CASSLFRQGRDTGELFF
CDR3 DNA: TGTGCCAGCAGTCTCTTTCGACAGGGACGGGACACCGGGGAGCTGTTTTTT

D gene: .
J gene: TRBJ2-7
clone size: .
V gene: TRBV11-3
CDR3 protein: CASSSWSEGVSEQYF
CDR3 DNA: TGTGCCAGCAGCTCCTGGAGCGAGGGAGTTTCCGAGCAGTACTTC

D gene: TRBD2
J gene: TRBJ2-5
clone size: .
V gene: TRBV23-1
CDR3 protein: CAAPGLAGEQETQYF
CDR3 DNA: TGCGCCGCCCCGGGACTAGCGGGAGAGCAAGAGACCCAGTACTTC

D gene: TRBD1
J gene: TRBJ1-1
clone size: few
V gene: TRBV19
CDR3 protein: CATFGQGWNTEAFF
CDR3 DNA: TGTGCCACCTTCGGACAGGGATGGAACACTGAAGCTTTCTTT

D gene: TRBD2
J gene: TRBJ2-3
clone size: .
V gene: TRBV28
CDR3 protein: CASSLFELAGGTDTQYF
CDR3 DNA: TGTGCCAGCAGTTTATTTGAGCTAGCGGGGGGCACAGATACGCAGTATTTT

D gene: TRBD2
J gene: TRBJ2-4
clone size: .
V gene: TRBV4-1
CDR3 protein: CASSQPAPGLAGGRDIQYF
CDR3 DNA: TGCGCCAGCAGCCAACCCGCTCCGGGACTAGCGGGAGGGCGGGACATTCAGTACTTC

D gene: TRBD2
J gene: TRBJ2-7
clone size: .
V gene: TRBV19
CDR3 protein: CASTAGTSGNSYEQYF
CDR3 DNA: TGTGCCAGTACCGCCGGGACTAGCGGGAACTCCTACGAGCAGTACTTC

D gene: .
J gene: TRBJ1-5
clone size: .
V gene: TRBV5-1
CDR3 protein: CASSLELGGQPQHF
CDR3 DNA: TGCGCCAGCAGCTTGGAGTTAGGCGGTCAGCCCCAGCATTTT

D gene: TRBD1
J gene: TRBJ1-5
clone size: .
V gene: TRBV19
CDR3 protein: CASKGTGAYSNQPQHF
CDR3 DNA: TGTGCCAGTAAAGGGACAGGGGCTTATAGCAATCAGCCCCAGCATTTT